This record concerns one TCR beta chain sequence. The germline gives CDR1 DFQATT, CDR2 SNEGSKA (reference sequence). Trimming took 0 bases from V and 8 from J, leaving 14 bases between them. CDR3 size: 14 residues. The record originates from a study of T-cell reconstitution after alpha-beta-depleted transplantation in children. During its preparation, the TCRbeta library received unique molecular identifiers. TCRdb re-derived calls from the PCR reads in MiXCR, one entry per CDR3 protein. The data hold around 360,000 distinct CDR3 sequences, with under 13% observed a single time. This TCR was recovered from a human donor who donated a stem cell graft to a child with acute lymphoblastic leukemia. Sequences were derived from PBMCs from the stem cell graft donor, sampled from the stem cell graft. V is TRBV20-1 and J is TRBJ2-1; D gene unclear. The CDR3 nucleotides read TGCAGTGCTAGAGATCCGCTGTCGTCCGATGAGCAGTTCTTC. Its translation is CSARDPLSSDEQFF.